This TCR beta chain originates from a study of blood T cell repertoires in COVID-19. About the research overall: The origin of the acute and convalescent COVID-19 samples was the United States, Italy and Spain.

Profiling relied on immunoSEQ multiplex PCR, and the TCRdb table lists in-frame clones only, not all of them. The data contain some 210,000 clones, about 90% of them singletons. Seattle enrolled patients during active infection and tracked them longitudinally. The receptor comes from a man between 60 and 75 years old with COVID-19, enrolled during active disease. The source material was peripheral blood.

CDR3 region: CASSRLAGPNEQFF. CDR3 in DNA: TGTGCCAGCAGCCGACTAGCGGGGCCTAATGAGCAGTTCTTC. The chain has TRBV9 and TRBJ2-1; TRBD2 agrees at 11 bases. Per germline, CDR1 SGDLS and CDR2 YYNGEE. This CDR3 spans 14 amino acids. Unmatched junction bases numbered 4, after V lost 4 bases and J lost 7 bases.